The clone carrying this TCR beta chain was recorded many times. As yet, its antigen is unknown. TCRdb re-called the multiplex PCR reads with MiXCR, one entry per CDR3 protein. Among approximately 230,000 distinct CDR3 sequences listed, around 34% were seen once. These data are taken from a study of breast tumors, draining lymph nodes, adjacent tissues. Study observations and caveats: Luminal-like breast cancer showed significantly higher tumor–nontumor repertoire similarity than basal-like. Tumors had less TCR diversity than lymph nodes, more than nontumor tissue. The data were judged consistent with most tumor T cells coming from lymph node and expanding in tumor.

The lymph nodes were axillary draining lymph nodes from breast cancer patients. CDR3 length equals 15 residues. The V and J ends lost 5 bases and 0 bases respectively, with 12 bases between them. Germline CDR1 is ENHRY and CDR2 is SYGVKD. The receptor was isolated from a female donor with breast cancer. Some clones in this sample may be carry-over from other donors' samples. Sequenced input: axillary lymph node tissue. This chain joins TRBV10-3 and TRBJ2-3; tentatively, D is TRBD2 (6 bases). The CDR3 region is CAISIGTSSTDTQYF. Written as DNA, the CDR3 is TGTGCCATCAGTATCGGGACTTCTAGCACAGATACGCAGTATTTT.